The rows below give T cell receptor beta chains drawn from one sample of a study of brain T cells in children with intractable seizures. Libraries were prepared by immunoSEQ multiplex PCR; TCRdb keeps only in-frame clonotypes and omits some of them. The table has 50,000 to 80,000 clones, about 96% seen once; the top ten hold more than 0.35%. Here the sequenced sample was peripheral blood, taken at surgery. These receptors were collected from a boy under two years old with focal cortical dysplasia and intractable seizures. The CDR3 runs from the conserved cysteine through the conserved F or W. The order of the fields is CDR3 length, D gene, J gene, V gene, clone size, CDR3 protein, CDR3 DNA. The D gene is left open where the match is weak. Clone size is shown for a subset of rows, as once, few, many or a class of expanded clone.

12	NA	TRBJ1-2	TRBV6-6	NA	CASSYSGNGYTF	TGTGCCAGCAGTTACTCAGGGAATGGCTACACCTTC
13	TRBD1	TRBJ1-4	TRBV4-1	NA	CASSRTGGEKLFF	TGCGCCAGCAGCCGGACAGGGGGTGAAAAACTGTTTTTT
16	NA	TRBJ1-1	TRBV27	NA	CASSSSFLAGDTEAFF	TGTGCCAGCAGTTCGTCCTTTTTGGCAGGGGACACTGAAGCTTTCTTT
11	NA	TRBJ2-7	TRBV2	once	CASSATFEQYF	TGTGCCAGCAGTGCAACCTTCGAGCAGTACTTC
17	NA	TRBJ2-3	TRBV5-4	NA	CASSLVPRASSTDTQYF	TGTGCCAGCAGCTTGGTTCCCAGAGCGTCTAGCACAGATACGCAGTATTTT
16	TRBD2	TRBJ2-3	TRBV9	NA	CASSVAASGGTDTQYF	TGTGCCAGCAGCGTAGCGGCTAGCGGGGGAACAGATACGCAGTATTTT
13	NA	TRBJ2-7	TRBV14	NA	CASSQVNNYEQYF	TGTGCCAGCAGCCAGGTAAATAACTACGAGCAGTACTTC
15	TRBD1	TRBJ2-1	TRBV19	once	CASSPTGGIHNEQFF	TGTGCCAGTAGCCCGACAGGGGGTATCCACAATGAGCAGTTCTTC
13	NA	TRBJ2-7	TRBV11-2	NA	CASSLAPLYEQYF	TGTGCCAGCAGCTTAGCCCCTCTCTACGAGCAGTACTTC
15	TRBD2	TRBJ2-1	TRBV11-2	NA	CASSLAGVPYNEQFF	TGTGCCAGCAGTCTAGCGGGCGTCCCTTACAATGAGCAGTTCTTC
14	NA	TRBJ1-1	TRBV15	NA	CATSRLGADTEAFF	TGTGCCACCAGCAGGTTGGGCGCCGACACTGAAGCTTTCTTT
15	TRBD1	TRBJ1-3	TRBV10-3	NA	CAISEGQVGRNTIYF	TGTGCCATCAGTGAGGGACAGGTTGGGAGAAACACCATATATTTT
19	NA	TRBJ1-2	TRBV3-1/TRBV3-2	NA	CASSQDGFRAGSWEWGYTF	TGTGCCAGCAGCCAAGACGGATTTCGGGCCGGGTCTTGGGAATGGGGCTACACCTTC
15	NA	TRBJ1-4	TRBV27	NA	CASSLGAGFNEKLFF	TGTGCCAGCAGTTTAGGAGCAGGTTTTAATGAAAAACTGTTTTTT
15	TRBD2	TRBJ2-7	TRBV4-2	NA	CASSGRTSGTYEQYF	TGTGCCAGCAGCGGCCGGACTAGCGGAACCTACGAGCAGTACTTC
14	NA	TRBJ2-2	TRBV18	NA	CASSPSTNTGELFF	TGTGCCAGCTCACCGTCAACGAACACCGGGGAGCTGTTTTTT
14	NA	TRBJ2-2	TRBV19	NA	CASRQRPLTGELFF	TGTGCCAGCCGCCAGAGACCCCTGACCGGGGAGCTGTTTTTT
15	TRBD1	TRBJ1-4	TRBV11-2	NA	CASSSIYDRGEKLFF	TGTGCCAGCAGTTCCATATACGACAGGGGGGAAAAACTGTTTTTT
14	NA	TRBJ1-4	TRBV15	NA	CATSRGSQEEKLFF	TGTGCCACCAGCCGTGGCAGCCAGGAGGAAAAACTGTTTTTT
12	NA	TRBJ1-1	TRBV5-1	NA	CASNTDSAEAFF	TGCGCCAGTAACACGGACAGTGCTGAAGCTTTCTTT
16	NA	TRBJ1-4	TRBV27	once	CASRTRQETNREKLFF	TGTGCCAGCAGAACACGACAGGAGACGAATAGGGAAAAACTGTTTTTT
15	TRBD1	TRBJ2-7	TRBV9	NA	CASSTTGDGTYEQYF	TGTGCCAGCAGCACGACAGGGGATGGTACCTACGAGCAGTACTTC
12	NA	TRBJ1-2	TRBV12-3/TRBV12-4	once	CASSLDQYGYTF	TGTGCCAGCAGCTTGGACCAATATGGCTACACCTTC
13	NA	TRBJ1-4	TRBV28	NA	CASSSIGGGELFF	TGTGCCAGCAGTTCAATAGGGGGGGGTGAACTGTTTTTT
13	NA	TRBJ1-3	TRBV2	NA	CASSYDQGNTIYF	TGTGCCAGCAGCTATGACCAGGGAAACACCATATATTTT
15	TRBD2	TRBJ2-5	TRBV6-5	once	CASSVTSALGETQYF	TGTGCCAGCAGCGTGACTAGCGCCTTGGGGGAGACCCAGTACTTC
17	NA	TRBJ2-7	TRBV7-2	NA	CASSLARSGVGSYEQYF	TGTGCCAGCAGCTTAGCGCGGAGCGGAGTCGGGTCCTACGAGCAGTACTTC
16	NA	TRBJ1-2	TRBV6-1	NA	CASSEAGGQTNYGYTF	TGTGCCAGCAGTGAAGCGGGCGGGCAAACTAACTATGGCTACACCTTC
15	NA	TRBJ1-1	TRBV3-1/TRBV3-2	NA	CASSQRMTVKAEAFF	TGTGCCAGCAGCCAACGTATGACAGTGAAGGCTGAAGCTTTCTTT
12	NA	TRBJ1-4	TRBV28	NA	CATGAGGEKLFF	TGTGCCACCGGGGCGGGAGGGGAAAAACTGTTTTTT
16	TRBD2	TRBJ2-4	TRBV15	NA	CATSRDSSGPTLIQYF	TGTGCCACCAGCAGAGATAGTAGCGGGCCAACCCTTATTCAGTACTTC
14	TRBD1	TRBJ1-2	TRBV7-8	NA	CASSGDREVGGYTF	TGTGCCAGCAGCGGGGACAGGGAAGTAGGAGGCTACACCTTC
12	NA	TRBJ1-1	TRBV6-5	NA	CASRKGDTEAFF	TGTGCCAGCAGGAAAGGGGACACTGAAGCTTTCTTT
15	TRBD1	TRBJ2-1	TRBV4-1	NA	CASSTGGQTYNEQFF	TGCGCCAGCTCCACAGGGGGTCAAACCTACAATGAGCAGTTCTTC
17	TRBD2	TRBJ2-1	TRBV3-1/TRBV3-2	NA	CASSQAIGTSLVNEQFF	TGTGCCAGCAGCCAAGCCATTGGGACTAGCTTGGTCAATGAGCAGTTCTTC
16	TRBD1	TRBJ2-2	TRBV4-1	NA	CASSLNRGRDTGELFF	TGCGCCAGCAGCCTCAACAGGGGGCGGGACACCGGGGAGCTGTTTTTT
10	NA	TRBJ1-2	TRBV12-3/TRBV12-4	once	CASSLGGYTF	TGTGCCAGCAGTTTAGGTGGCTACACCTTC
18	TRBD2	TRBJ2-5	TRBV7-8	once	CASSPTYPTSGGAETQYF	TGTGCCAGCAGCCCCACCTACCCCACTAGCGGGGGGGCAGAGACCCAGTACTTC
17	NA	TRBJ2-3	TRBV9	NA	CASSRGAGGALTDTQYF	TGTGCCAGCAGCAGAGGGGCAGGGGGGGCCCTCACAGATACGCAGTATTTT
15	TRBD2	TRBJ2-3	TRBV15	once	CATSPSGAIGDTQYF	TGTGCCACCAGCCCCAGCGGGGCAATCGGGGATACGCAGTATTTT
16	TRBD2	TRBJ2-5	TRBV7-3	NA	CASSLMGREYLETQYF	TGTGCCAGCAGCTTAATGGGGCGGGAGTACTTGGAGACCCAGTACTTC
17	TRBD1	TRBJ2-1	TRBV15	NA	CATSRDLADRELNEQFF	TGTGCCACCAGCAGAGATTTAGCGGACAGGGAGCTGAATGAGCAGTTCTTC
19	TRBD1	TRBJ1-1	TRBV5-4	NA	CASSLGDRGRGPMNTEAFF	TGTGCCAGCAGCTTGGGGGACAGGGGGCGGGGTCCCATGAACACTGAAGCTTTCTTT
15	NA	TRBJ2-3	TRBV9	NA	CASSVFGGARDTQYF	TGTGCCAGCAGCGTTTTTGGGGGGGCAAGGGATACGCAGTATTTT
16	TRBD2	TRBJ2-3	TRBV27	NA	CASRGGLAEGLDAQYF	TGTGCCAGCAGAGGAGGACTAGCGGAGGGCCTGGATGCGCAGTATTTT